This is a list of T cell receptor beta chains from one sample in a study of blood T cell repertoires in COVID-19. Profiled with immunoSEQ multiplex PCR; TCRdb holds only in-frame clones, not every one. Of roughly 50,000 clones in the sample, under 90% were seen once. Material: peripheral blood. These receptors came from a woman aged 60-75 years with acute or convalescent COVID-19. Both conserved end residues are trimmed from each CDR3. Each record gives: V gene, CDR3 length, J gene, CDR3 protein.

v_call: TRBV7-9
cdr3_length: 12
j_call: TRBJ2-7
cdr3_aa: ASSLGRGSYEQY

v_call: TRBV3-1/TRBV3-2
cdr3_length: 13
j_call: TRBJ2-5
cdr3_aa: ASSQETGRMETQY

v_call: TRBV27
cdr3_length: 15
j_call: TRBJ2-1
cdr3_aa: ASSRKTSGISYNEQF

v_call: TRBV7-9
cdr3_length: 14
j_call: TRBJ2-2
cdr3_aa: ASREDRPLLTGELF

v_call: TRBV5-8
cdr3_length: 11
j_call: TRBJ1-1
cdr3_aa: ASSPRDSSRSF

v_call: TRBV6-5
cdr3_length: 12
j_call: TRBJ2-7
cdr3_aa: ASTIGQGFYEQY

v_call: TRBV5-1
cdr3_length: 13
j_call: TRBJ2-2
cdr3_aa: ASSLVSLNTGELF

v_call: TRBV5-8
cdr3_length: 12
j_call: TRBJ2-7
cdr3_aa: ASSFGQGLREQY

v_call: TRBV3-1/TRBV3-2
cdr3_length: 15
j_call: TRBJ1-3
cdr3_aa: ASSQEEGARSGNTIY

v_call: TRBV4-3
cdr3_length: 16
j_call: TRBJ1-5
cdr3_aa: ASSPRLTGGPSNQPQH

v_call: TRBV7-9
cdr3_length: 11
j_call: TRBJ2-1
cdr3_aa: AYGGTSYNEQF

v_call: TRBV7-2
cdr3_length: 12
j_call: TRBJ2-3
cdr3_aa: ASSLTRVADTQY

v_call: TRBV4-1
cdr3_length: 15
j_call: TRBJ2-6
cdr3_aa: ASSPWEGSSGANVLT

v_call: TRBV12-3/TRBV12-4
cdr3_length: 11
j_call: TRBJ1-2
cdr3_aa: ASRPQGAGGYT

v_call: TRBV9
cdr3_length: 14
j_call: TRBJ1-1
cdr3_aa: ASSVTPGGGGREAF

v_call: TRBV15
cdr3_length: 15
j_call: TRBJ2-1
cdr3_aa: ATSRDLVASGQSGQF

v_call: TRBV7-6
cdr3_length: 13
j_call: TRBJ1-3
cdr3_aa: ASSTRQGSGNTIY

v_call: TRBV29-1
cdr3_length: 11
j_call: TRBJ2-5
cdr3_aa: STRQGLGETQY

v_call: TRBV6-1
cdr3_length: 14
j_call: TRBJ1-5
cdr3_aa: ASSVQGDRGNQPQH

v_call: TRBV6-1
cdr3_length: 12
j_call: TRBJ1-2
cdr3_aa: ASSEEYRAYGYT

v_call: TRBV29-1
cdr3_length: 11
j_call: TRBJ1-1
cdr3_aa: SATTKMNTEAF

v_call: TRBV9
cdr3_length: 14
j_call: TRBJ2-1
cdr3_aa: ASSLPGLAGVNEQF

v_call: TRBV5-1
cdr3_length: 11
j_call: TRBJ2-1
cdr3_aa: ASRGGGYNEQF

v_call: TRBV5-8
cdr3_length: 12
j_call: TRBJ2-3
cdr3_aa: ASSSGLAGDTQY

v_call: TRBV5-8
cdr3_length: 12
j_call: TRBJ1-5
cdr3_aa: ASSRFRGPQPQH

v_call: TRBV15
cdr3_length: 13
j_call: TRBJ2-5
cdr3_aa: ATSPRGGYQETQY

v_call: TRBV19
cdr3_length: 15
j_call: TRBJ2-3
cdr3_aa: ASMLAGADRDTDTQY

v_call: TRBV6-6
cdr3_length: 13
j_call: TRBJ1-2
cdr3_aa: ASSLTPTGGSGYT

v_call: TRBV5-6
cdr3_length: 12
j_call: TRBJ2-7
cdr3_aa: ASSKRTTAYEQY

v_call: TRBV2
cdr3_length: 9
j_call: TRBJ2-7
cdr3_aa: ASSSGSAQY

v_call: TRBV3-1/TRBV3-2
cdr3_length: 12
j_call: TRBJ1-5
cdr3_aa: ASSPPGGNQPQH

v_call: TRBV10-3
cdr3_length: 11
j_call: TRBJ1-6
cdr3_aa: AGHGGGNSPLH

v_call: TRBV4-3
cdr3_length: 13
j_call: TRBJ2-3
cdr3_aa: ASSQGDRGTDTQY

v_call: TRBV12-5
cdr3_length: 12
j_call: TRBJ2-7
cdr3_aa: ASGLGTGGDEQY

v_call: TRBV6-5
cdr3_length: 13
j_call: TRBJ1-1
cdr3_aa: ASSPPDRGITEAF

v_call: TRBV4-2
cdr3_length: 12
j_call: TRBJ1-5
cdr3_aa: ASSQVFRGQPQH